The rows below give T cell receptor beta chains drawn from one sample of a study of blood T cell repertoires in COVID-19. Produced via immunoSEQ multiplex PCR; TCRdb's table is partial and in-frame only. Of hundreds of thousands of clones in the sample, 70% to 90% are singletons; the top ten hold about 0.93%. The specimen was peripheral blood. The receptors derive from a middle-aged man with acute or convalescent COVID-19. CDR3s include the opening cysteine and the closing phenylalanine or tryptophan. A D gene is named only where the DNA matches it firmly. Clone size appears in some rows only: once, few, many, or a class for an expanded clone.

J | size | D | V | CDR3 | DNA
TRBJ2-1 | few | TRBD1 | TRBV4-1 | CASSQARTGENNEQFF | TGCGCCAGCAGCCAAGCGCGGACAGGCGAGAACAATGAGCAGTTCTTC
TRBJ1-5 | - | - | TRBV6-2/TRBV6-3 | CASSYSNRANQPQHF | TGTGCCAGCAGTTACTCGAACAGGGCAAATCAGCCCCAGCATTTT
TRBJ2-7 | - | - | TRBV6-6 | CASRGREQYF | TGTGCCAGCAGGGGCCGCGAGCAGTACTTC
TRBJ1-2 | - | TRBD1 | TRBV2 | CASRDRGSSYGYTF | TGTGCCAGCAGGGACAGGGGATCGAGCTATGGCTACACCTTC
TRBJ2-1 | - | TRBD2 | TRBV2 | CASSPQLGLAGNEQFF | TGTGCCAGCAGTCCACAACTGGGACTAGCGGGCAATGAGCAGTTCTTC
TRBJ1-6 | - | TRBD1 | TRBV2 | CASSAYGTGNNSPLHF | TGTGCCAGCAGTGCATACGGGACAGGAAATAATTCACCCCTCCACTTT
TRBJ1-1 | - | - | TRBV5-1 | CASSLTVNTEAFF | TGCGCCAGCAGCTTAACAGTGAACACTGAAGCTTTCTTT
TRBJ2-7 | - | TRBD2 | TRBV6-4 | CASRSPRGGLEDEQYF | TGTGCCAGCAGATCGCCGCGGGGGGGGCTTGAGGACGAGCAGTACTTC
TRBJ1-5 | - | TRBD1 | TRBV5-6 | CASSLQGARSNQPQHF | TGTGCCAGCAGCTTGCAGGGGGCTAGGAGCAATCAGCCCCAGCATTTT
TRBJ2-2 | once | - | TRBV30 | CAWSPRRGYANTGELFF | TGTGCCTGGAGTCCCCGCAGGGGATACGCGAACACCGGGGAGCTGTTTTTT
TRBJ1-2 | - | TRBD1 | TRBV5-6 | CASSLEGTGGHGYTF | TGTGCCAGCAGCTTGGAGGGGACAGGGGGCCATGGCTACACCTTC
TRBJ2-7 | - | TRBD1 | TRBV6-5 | CASSYSGTGGNEQYF | TGTGCCAGCAGTTACTCGGGGACAGGGGGTAACGAGCAGTACTTC
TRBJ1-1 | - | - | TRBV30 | CAWKTIQGGMNTEAFF | TGTGCCTGGAAAACGATACAGGGAGGGATGAACACTGAAGCTTTCTTT
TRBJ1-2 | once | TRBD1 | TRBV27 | CASSSTRTGDYGYTF | TGTGCCAGCAGTTCAACCAGGACAGGGGACTATGGCTACACCTTC
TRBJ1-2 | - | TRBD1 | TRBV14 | CASSRDTSGGAYYGYTF | TGTGCCAGCAGCCGAGATACCTCAGGGGGCGCGTACTATGGCTACACCTTC
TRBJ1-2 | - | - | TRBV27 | CASSFYRNYGYTF | TGTGCCAGCAGTTTCTACAGGAACTATGGCTACACCTTC
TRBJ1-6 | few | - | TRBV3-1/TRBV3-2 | CASSQAPGNNSPLHF | TGTGCCAGCAGCCAAGCCCCGGGGAATAATTCACCCCTCCACTTT
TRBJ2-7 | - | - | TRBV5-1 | CASSLSVEIYEQYF | TGCGCCAGCAGCTTGTCGGTCGAAATCTACGAGCAGTACTTC
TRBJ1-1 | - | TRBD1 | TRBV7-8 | CASSAQGVGTEAFF | TGTGCCAGCAGCGCTCAGGGGGTAGGGACTGAAGCTTTCTTT
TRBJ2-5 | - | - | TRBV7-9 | CASSLAFQYQETQYF | TGTGCCAGCAGCTTAGCTTTCCAGTACCAAGAGACCCAGTACTTC
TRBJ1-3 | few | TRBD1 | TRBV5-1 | CASSGTGRSGNTIYF | TGCGCCAGTTCCGGGACAGGTCGCTCTGGAAACACCATATATTTT
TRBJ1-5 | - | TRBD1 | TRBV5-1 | CASSSGQGDQPQHF | TGCGCCAGCAGCTCAGGACAGGGCGATCAGCCCCAGCATTTT
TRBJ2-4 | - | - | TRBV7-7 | CASSPPTVIAKNIQYF | TGTGCCAGCAGCCCCCCGACAGTAATAGCCAAAAACATTCAGTACTTC
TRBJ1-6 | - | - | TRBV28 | CASRLITGSTDSPLHF | TGTGCCAGCAGGCTAATAACAGGGAGTACGGATTCACCCCTCCACTTT
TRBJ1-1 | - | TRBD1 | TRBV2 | CASRGDRLNTEAFF | TGTGCCAGCAGGGGGGACAGATTGAACACTGAAGCTTTCTTT
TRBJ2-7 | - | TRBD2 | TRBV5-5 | CASSLRRGGEEQYF | TGTGCCAGCAGCTTGAGGCGGGGGGGTGAAGAGCAGTACTTC
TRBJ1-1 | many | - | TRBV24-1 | CATSDLREGTATEAFF | TGTGCCACCAGTGATTTGCGGGAGGGGACGGCTACTGAAGCTTTCTTT
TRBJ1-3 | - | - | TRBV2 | CASSIQVHSGNTIYF | TGTGCCAGCAGTATACAGGTCCACTCTGGAAACACCATATATTTT
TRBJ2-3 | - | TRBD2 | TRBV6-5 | CASMKRLAGEDTQYF | TGTGCCAGCATGAAACGGCTAGCGGGCGAGGATACGCAGTATTTT
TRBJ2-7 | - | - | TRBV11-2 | CASSLPSGQPYEQYF | TGTGCCAGCAGTCTCCCCTCAGGGCAGCCCTACGAGCAGTACTTC
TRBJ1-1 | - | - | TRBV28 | CASSLQGRAEAFF | TGTGCCAGCAGTTTACAGGGAAGGGCTGAAGCTTTCTTT
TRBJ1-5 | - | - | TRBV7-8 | CASSPAYGNQPQHF | TGTGCCAGCAGCCCCGCGTACGGGAATCAGCCCCAGCATTTT
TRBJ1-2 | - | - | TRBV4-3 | CASSQEAEFYGYTF | TGCGCCAGCAGCCAAGAGGCGGAGTTCTATGGCTACACCTTC
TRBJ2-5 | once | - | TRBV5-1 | CASSLVVQETQYF | TGCGCCAGCAGCTTGGTAGTCCAAGAGACCCAGTACTTC
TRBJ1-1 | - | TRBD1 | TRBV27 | CASSTPGQGFTEAFF | TGTGCCAGCAGTACTCCGGGACAGGGTTTCACTGAAGCTTTCTTT
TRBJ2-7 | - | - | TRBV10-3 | CAISGQGYEQYF | TGTGCCATCAGTGGGCAGGGGTACGAGCAGTACTTC
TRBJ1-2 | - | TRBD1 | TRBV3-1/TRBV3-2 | CASSQPTGEGGYTF | TGTGCCAGCAGCCAACCGACAGGGGAAGGCGGCTACACCTTC
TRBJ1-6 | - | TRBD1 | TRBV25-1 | CASSEWDSNSPLHF | TGTGCCAGCAGTGAGTGGGACAGTAATTCACCCCTCCACTTT
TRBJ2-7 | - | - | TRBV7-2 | CASSLPSVTYEQYF | TGTGCCAGCAGCTTACCTAGCGTCACCTACGAGCAGTACTTC
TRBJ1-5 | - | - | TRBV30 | CAWSRGEGNQPQHF | TGTGCCTGGAGCCGAGGCGAGGGCAATCAGCCCCAGCATTTT
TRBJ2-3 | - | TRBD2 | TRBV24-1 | CATSDWSSGDTDTQYF | TGTGCCACCAGTGATTGGTCTAGCGGGGACACAGATACGCAGTATTTT
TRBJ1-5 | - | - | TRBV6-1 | CASSEGAHSNQPQHF | TGTGCCAGCAGTGAAGGAGCCCATAGCAATCAGCCCCAGCATTTT
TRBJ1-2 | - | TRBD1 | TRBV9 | CASSVGGGKIYTF | TGTGCCAGCAGCGTAGGAGGGGGCAAGATCTACACCTTC
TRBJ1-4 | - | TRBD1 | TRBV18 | CASSPLQGRRATNEKLFF | TGTGCCAGCTCACCTTTACAGGGGCGAAGAGCAACTAATGAAAAACTGTTTTTT
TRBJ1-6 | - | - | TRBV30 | CAWHRSPNSPLHF | TGTGCCTGGCACAGGAGTCCCAATTCACCCCTCCACTTT
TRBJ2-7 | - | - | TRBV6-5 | CASSPGVISNEQYF | TGTGCCAGCAGCCCAGGGGTCATCTCGAACGAGCAGTACTTC
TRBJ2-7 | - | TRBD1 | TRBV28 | CASSWDRDEQYF | TGTGCCAGCAGTTGGGACAGGGACGAGCAGTACTTC
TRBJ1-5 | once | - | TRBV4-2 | CASSQELSGNQPQHF | TGTGCCAGCAGCCAAGAGCTTTCGGGGAATCAGCCCCAGCATTTT
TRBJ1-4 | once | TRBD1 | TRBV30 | CALRTGTTNEKLFF | TGTGCCCTCAGGACAGGGACGACTAATGAAAAACTGTTTTTT
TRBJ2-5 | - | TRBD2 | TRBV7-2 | CASSRTRGETQYF | TGTGCCAGCAGTCGGACTAGAGGGGAGACCCAGTACTTC
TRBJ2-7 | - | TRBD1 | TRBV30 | CAWSGDSSYEQYF | TGTGCCTGGAGCGGGGACAGCTCCTACGAGCAGTACTTC
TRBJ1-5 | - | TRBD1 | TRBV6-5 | CAILTGSGNQPQHF | TGTGCCATCTTGACAGGGTCAGGCAATCAGCCCCAGCATTTT
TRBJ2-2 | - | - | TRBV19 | CASTPRGKNTGELFF | TGTGCCAGTACCCCTCGGGGAAAGAACACCGGGGAGCTGTTTTTT
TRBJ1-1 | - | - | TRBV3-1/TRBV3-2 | CASSQDGRLNTEAFF | TGTGCCAGCAGCCAAGATGGCAGGTTGAACACTGAAGCTTTCTTT
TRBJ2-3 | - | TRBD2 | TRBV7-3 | CASSQGGTSVTYTQYF | TGTGCCAGCAGCCAGGGAGGGACTAGCGTGACTTATACGCAGTATTTT
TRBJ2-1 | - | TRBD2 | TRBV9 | CASSASGGAYNEQFF | TGTGCCAGCAGCGCAAGCGGGGGGGCCTACAATGAGCAGTTCTTC
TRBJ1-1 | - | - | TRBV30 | CAWTGDGKTEAFF | TGTGCCTGGACAGGGGATGGTAAAACTGAAGCTTTCTTT
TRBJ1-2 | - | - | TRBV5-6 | CASSFFSYGYTF | TGTGCCAGCAGCTTTTTTAGCTATGGCTACACCTTC
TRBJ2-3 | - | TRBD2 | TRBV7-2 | CASSGGLAGDQYF | TGTGCCAGCAGCGGGGGACTAGCGGGGGATCAGTATTTT
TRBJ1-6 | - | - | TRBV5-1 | CASSLGLDSSYNSPLHF | TGCGCCAGCAGCTTGGGGCTGGACAGCTCCTATAATTCACCCCTCCACTTT